This T cell receptor beta chain came from a study of control samples from healthy donors and cancer patients. Germline V CDR1 and CDR2: LNHDA, SQIVND (reference sequence). The CDR3 has 15 amino acids. Trimming stripped 3 bases from V and 6 bases from J, with 15 bases between. The assay was immunoSEQ multiplex PCR, and TCRdb's table has in-frame clones only and misses some. The table shows roughly 88,000 clones, with just under 85% occurring only once. The chain carries TRBV19 and TRBJ1-5; D is unresolved. Sequencing was done on a sample of blood. The source is a man aged 30-40 years in good health. CDR3 sequence reads: CASSMDEIVPQPQHF. CDR3 nucleotides: TGTGCCAGTAGTATGGACGAAATAGTCCCTCAGCCCCAGCATTTT.